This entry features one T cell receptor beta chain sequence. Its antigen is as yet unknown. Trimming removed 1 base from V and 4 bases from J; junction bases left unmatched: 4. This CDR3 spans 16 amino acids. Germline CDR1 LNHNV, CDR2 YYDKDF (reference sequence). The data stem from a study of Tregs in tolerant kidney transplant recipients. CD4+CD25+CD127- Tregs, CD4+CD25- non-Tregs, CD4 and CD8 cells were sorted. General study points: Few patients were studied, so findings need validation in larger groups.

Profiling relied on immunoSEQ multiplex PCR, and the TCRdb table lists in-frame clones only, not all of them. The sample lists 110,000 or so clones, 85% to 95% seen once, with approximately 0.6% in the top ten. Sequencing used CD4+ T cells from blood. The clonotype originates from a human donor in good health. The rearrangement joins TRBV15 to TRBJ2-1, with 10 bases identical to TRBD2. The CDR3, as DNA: TGTGCCACCAGCAGAGCACCTAGCGGGAGTTACAATGAGCAGTTCTTC. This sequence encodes CATSRAPSGSYNEQFF.